The source of this TCR beta chain is a study of chemoradiotherapy in HPV16-positive cancers. This clone showed up just once. V gave up 5 bases and J gave up 6 bases, with 19 bases separating them. Germline loops: CDR1 SGHRS, CDR2 YFSETQ. This CDR3 contains 15 residues. Profiling relied on immunoSEQ multiplex PCR, and the TCRdb table lists in-frame clones only, not all of them. The table includes 9,500 to 13,000 clones, 90% to 95% detected once. This chain joins TRBV5-1 and TRBJ2-3; a weak D match, TRBD1 (6 bases). The starting material was blood, obtained from a patient who underwent chemoradiotherapy. This TCR came from a human donor with HPV-associated anogenital cancer. The CDR3 DNA reads TGCGCCAGCAGGGAACAACAGGGTCCCCCCGATACGCAGTATTTT. Protein product: CASREQQGPPDTQYF.